The next 3 T cell receptor beta chains were all read from a single sample in a study of blood T cell repertoires in COVID-19 (dated by TCRdb to 2020 to 2022). The library was made by the immunoSEQ multiplex PCR assay. TCRdb re-hosts the immuneACCESS table, in-frame sequences only. Its copies lack some clones; in the studies checked, an unresolved V gene accounts for under half of them, and the cause for the rest is not known. The sample includes about 180,000 clones, with around 88% observed a single time. Clones ranked in the top ten supply 4% to 5% of the sample. The sequenced sample consisted of peripheral blood. The receptors stem from a woman between 25 and 40 years old with acute or convalescent COVID-19.

This clone was found once. This chain connects TRBV9 to TRBJ1-2; D gene uncertain. V dropped 4 bases and J dropped 8 bases, with 24 bases sitting between them. The V gene's germline CDR1 is SGDLS and CDR2 YYNGEE. The CDR3 consists of 16 residues. CDR3 protein: CASSRTGSGASEGYTF. CDR3 DNA sequence: TGTGCCAGCAGCAGAACGGGTTCGGGAGCCTCCGAGGGCTACACCTTC.

The V call is TRBV11-2, the J call TRBJ2-7; 7 bases agree with TRBD2. V was clipped by 5 bases and J by 0 bases; unmatched bases: 4. Germline V lookup: CDR1 SGHAT, CDR2 FQNNGV. The CDR3 loop spans 14 amino acids. CDR3 in DNA: TGTGCCAGCAGCCGGAGCGGGAACTCCTACGAGCAGTACTTC. This gives the protein CASSRSGNSYEQYF.

This clone was picked up a small number of times. V and J are TRBV28 and TRBJ1-5; 9 nucleotides agree with TRBD1. The CDR3 runs to 17 residues. The V gene end was trimmed by 10 bases and the J gene end by 2 bases; junction bases not matched to a gene: 15. CDR1 is MDHEN and CDR2 is SYDVKM in the germline V gene. CDR3 region: CAIQGAQTSVRNQPQHF. DNA for the CDR3: TGTGCCATACAGGGGGCGCAGACATCTGTTCGCAATCAGCCCCAGCATTTT. Full variable domain (missing parts from reference TRBV28 and TRBJ1-5): DVKVTQSSRYLVKRTGEKVFLECVQDMDHENMFWYRQDPGLGLRLIYFSYDVKMKEKGDIPEGYSVSREKKERFSLILESASTNQTSMYLCAIQGAQTSVRNQPQHFGDGTRLSIL.